This T cell receptor (beta chain) is drawn from a study of blood T cell repertoires in COVID-19. Overall study context: In each case, the material was cDNA or gDNA derived from T cells, B-cell-depleted T cells, or PBMCs.

In the original processing: Scientists estimated how many nucleated cells there were by amplifying reference gene primers. Data came from immunoSEQ multiplex PCR; TCRdb stores just in-frame clones and leaves some out. The DNA gave D and trimming, while V, J and clone size come from that table. Of about 310,000 clones listed, roughly nine tenths are singletons. There are 13 residues in the CDR3. CDR1 and CDR2 from the germline V gene are KGHDR and SFDVKD. With 7 bases removed from V and 5 bases from J, the gap between germline ends came to 12 bases. Sequencing input: peripheral blood. The clonotype comes from a man between 18 and 29 years old with active or convalescent COVID-19. This chain connects TRBV24-1 to TRBJ2-3; D is unclear. CDR3 sequence: CATSLPPGDTQYF. CDR3 DNA sequence: TGTGCCACCAGCCTCCCGCCGGGAGATACGCAGTATTTT.